This paragraph covers one T cell receptor (beta chain) sequence. The data originate from a study of technical replicates of blood from a few donors. Data came from immunoSEQ multiplex PCR; TCRdb stores just in-frame clones and leaves some out. Of around 70,000 clones in the sample, just over 90% were seen once. The CDR3 has 13 amino acids. CDR1 and CDR2 from the germline V gene are MNHEY and SMNVEV (reference sequence). V lost 6 bases and J lost 4, with 10 bases in between. The receptor was derived from a human donor in good health. The chain carries TRBV27 and TRBJ1-3, with a tentative D call TRBD1 (5 bases). The sequencing sample was made of T cells isolated from PBMCs. The CDR3 nucleotides read TGTGCCAGCAGCTCCCGACAGGGAAACACCATATATTTT. Protein: CASSSRQGNTIYF.